This T cell receptor beta chain was found in a study of shared clonotypes between healthy human individuals. Overall study context: The study used three CD4 naive, three CD4 memory, two CD8 naive and one CD8 memory plate per donor. Study-wide results and caveats: The sharing of approximately 4.6% of naive CD4 clonotypes was seen across a handful of donors.

The CDR3 is made up of 13 amino acids. Germline CDR1 is LNHDA and CDR2 is SQIVND (reference sequence). V lost 2 bases and J 2 bases, leaving 6 bases between the germline ends. The authors loaded roughly 200 ng DNA, 30,000 to 35,000 T cell genomes, into sorted-subset replicate PCRs. Some clones are missing from TCRdb's copy, which holds only in-frame ones; the method was immunoSEQ multiplex PCR. The table records 2.3 million or so clones, approximately 93% of them present only once. Memory CD4+ cells were the fraction left after CD45RA+ naive selection. In this sample, this clone turned up once. Its target is not known.

The sequencing sample was made of naive CD4+ T cells from PBMCs. Subset noted: CD45RA+ positively selected. The chain uses TRBV19 and TRBJ2-5; D gene ambiguous. This sequence was found in a man younger than 30 in good health. Some clones in this sample may be carry-over from other donors' samples. This CDR3 reads CASSINYQETQYF. CDR3 nucleotide sequence: TGTGCCAGTAGTATAAACTATCAAGAGACCCAGTACTTC.